This T cell receptor (beta chain) derives from a study of blood T cells in healthy people across ages. Alongside a J-beta primer mix, a sample-barcoded 5' primer served in a second PCR lasting roughly 7 to 12 cycles. TCRdb reprocessed the 5' RACE reads with MiXCR, giving one entry per CDR3 protein. Among 600,000 to 800,000 distinct CDR3 sequences, over 40% were seen once, and the ten largest hold about 13%. Germline CDR1 reads SGHTA; CDR2 reads FQGNSA. The length of the CDR3 is 15 residues. V lost 5 bases, J lost 6 bases, and 17 bases lay in between. This TCR was recovered from a woman aged 80 or over in good health. The rearrangement links TRBV7-2 to TRBJ2-1; tentatively, D is TRBD1 (6 bases). The sample consisted of blood. CDR3 DNA sequence: TGTGCCAGCAGCCAACGGGACAACTACCCCAATGAGCAGTTCTTC. As protein: CASSQRDNYPNEQFF.